This paragraph reports one T cell receptor beta chain. Its antigen is currently not known. No base quality values were provided; no much bigger clone lies one nucleotide off. The CDR3 runs 19 residues from the cysteine to the phenylalanine. Left in the record is the CDR3 DNA by itself, 57 bases read in frame from the first base. Taken from the germline V gene, the CDR1 and CDR2 loops are MRHNA and SNTAGT. The V and J ends are trimmed by 3 bases and 1 base, leaving 22 bases between them. CD4+ T cells from unexposed donors were collected before the COVID-19 pandemic (2011-2018). Naive and memory CD4+ T cells were separated from cryopreserved PBMCs through CD4 enrichment, which was followed by EasySep naive CD4+ T cell enrichment. The leukapheresis product for the unexposed donors was obtained through commercial purchase. Ficoll-Paque PLUS gradient centrifugation was used to isolate PBMCs from either whole blood or leukapheresis product. The PBMCs went either fresh into the expansion assay or into cryopreservation at -140 degrees C. The QIAamp Micro DNA Kit was used to extract genomic DNA from the CD4+ T cells.

This sample was taken from a study of CD4 T cells in relation to SARS-CoV-2 and coronaviruses (dated by TCRdb to 2020 to 2022). Some background on the complete study: Patient-derived lymphoblastoid cell lines were used to map the HLA restriction of shared crossreactive spike epitopes. Expansion assays from other donors in the study were sequenced with a different, Illumina-based TCR-beta assay. At the level of individual TCR clonotypes, the study measured memory CD4+ T cell crossreactivity between SARS-CoV-2 spike protein and common cold coronavirus spike proteins. Samples from three pre-COVID donors and the naive versus memory experiments were sequenced with the Adaptive Biotechnologies TCR-sequencing kit; other data were Illumina-based. Broad study findings and their caveats: In about two thirds of donors, memory CD4+ clonotypes turned up that crossrecognized SARS-CoV-2 and at least one common cold coronavirus spike. Crossreactive clones showed significantly weaker SARS-CoV-2-driven expansion than monoreactive clones, consistent with antigenic imprinting. No donor contributed both pre-pandemic and post-infection samples, which limited tracing the source of pre-existing responses. The study was limited by small numbers of patients and tested TCRs. Sequencing naive versus memory cells indicated that the assay picks up memory recall responses, not primary responses primed during culture. Because the crossreactivity analysis focused on spike protein, crossreactivity against other viral proteins was not assessed.

Deep-resolution immunoSEQ TCR-beta sequencing was performed on DNA from uncultured naive and memory CD4+ T cells. The source study handled its data this way. During preprocessing, nonproductive sequences were removed, as were CDR3s that did not start with C, did not end with F or W, or were shorter than 7 amino acids. Cultured and uncultured naive and memory CD4+ repertoires were searched for previously identified spike- and CEF-reactive CDR3s. After three terminal residues were trimmed from each end, CDR3 homology was quantified as pairwise Levenshtein distance using the stringdist R package. TCRdb re-hosts the immuneACCESS table, in-frame sequences only. Its copies lack some clones; in the studies checked, an unresolved V gene accounts for under half of them, and the cause for the rest is not known. V, J and clone size were drawn from that table, and D and trimming were deduced from the DNA. Across this sample there are about 64,000 clones, with about 94% seen only once. The ten top clones hold over 0.11% of the sample.

The clonotype comes from a human donor in good health. Material: naive CD4+ T cells from PBMCs. Sample cell subset or site, as interpreted from the label and publication: naive CD4+ T cells isolated by negative enrichment. The chain is assembled from TRBV6-4 and TRBJ2-1, with the identity of the D gene unclear. The nucleotides read TGTGCCAGCAGTGAGGCGTTGGAGAGTGGGATACGATCCTACAATGAGCAGTTCTTC. It translates as CASSEALESGIRSYNEQFF.